This T cell receptor beta chain was identified during a study of blood T cell repertoires in COVID-19. Across the whole study: There were acute and convalescent COVID-19 samples, and they came from the United States, Italy and Spain.

Per the authors' pipeline: For nucleated cells, counts were estimated from reference gene primer amplification. Libraries were prepared by immunoSEQ multiplex PCR; TCRdb keeps only in-frame clonotypes and omits some of them. The V and J calls and clone size are taken from that table; D and trimming were inferred from the DNA. The data contain 95,000 to 110,000 clones, 84% of them seen just once; the ten biggest clones take up about 4%. This clone was observed once. With V trimmed by 4 bases and J by 6 bases, 4 bases remained unmatched. Germline assignment: CDR1 LGHNA and CDR2 YSLEER. There are 13 residues in the CDR3.

The source of this sequence is a human donor in a cohort sampled during active COVID-19. This chain links TRBV4-3 with TRBJ2-3; 7 bases fit TRBD1. Input material: peripheral blood. The CDR3 nucleotides are TGCGCCAGCAGCCTCACAGGGGCCGATACGCAGTATTTT. The encoded protein is CASSLTGADTQYF.